This is a list of T cell receptor beta chains from one sample in a study of CD8 T cells in Susac syndrome. TCRdb ran MiXCR on the immunoSEQ multiplex PCR reads and lists one entry per CDR3 protein. The sample lists 200,000 or so distinct CDR3 sequences, around 95% occurring once. The sequencing sample was made of CD4+ T cells from PBMCs. Receptors were obtained from a human donor with Susac syndrome. The CDR3 runs from the conserved cysteine through the conserved F or W. D genes are given only for firm matches. A row's size may be missing; if present it is once, few, many or a size class.

V gene	D gene	J gene	clone size	CDR3 protein	CDR3 DNA
TRBV12-3/TRBV12-4	TRBD2	TRBJ2-1	-	CASSFYRGGDNEQFF	TGTGCCAGCAGTTTTTATCGGGGGGGGGACAATGAGCAGTTCTTC
TRBV12-3/TRBV12-4	-	TRBJ1-2	-	CASRNTEGYGYTF	TGTGCCAGCAGAAATACAGAGGGCTATGGCTACACCTTC
TRBV4-1	-	TRBJ1-1	-	CASSQDLGGRTEAFF	TGCGCCAGCAGCCAAGATTTGGGGGGAAGAACTGAAGCTTTCTTT
TRBV5-1	-	TRBJ2-1	-	CASSFEGGPGNEQFF	TGCGCCAGCAGCTTTGAAGGGGGGCCAGGGAATGAGCAGTTCTTC
TRBV18	-	TRBJ2-3	-	CASSPSDTQYF	TGTGCCAGCTCACCGTCGGATACGCAGTATTTT
TRBV3-1	-	TRBJ2-5	once	CASSQGGRGWQETQYF	TGTGCCAGCAGCCAAGGCGGCAGGGGTTGGCAAGAGACCCAGTACTTC
TRBV20-1	-	TRBJ1-2	-	CSARDLSYYGYTF	TGCAGTGCTAGAGATTTAAGTTACTATGGCTACACCTTC
TRBV9	TRBD1	TRBJ1-2	-	CASSVETGHYGYTF	TGTGCCAGCAGCGTAGAGACAGGGCACTATGGCTACACCTTC
TRBV18	TRBD2	TRBJ2-3	-	CASSPLAGITDTQYF	TGTGCCAGCTCACCTCTAGCGGGGATCACAGATACGCAGTATTTT
TRBV3-1	-	TRBJ2-5	-	CASSQDLRKTQYF	TGTGCCAGCAGCCAAGATTTAAGAAAGACCCAGTACTTC
TRBV6-1	-	TRBJ2-1	-	CASSDSFGFEQFF	TGTGCCAGCAGTGACTCCTTCGGGTTTGAGCAGTTCTTC
TRBV18	TRBD2	TRBJ2-3	-	CASSPRGGEDTQYF	TGTGCCAGCTCACCCCGGGGGGGCGAAGATACGCAGTATTTT
TRBV30	TRBD1	TRBJ2-7	-	CAWRGDSSYEQYF	TGTGCCTGGAGGGGGGACAGCTCCTACGAGCAGTACTTC
TRBV11-1	-	TRBJ2-2	-	CASSLMRAGELFF	TGTGCCAGCAGCTTAATGCGGGCCGGGGAGCTGTTTTTT
TRBV15	-	TRBJ2-2	-	CATSRDRGTGELFF	TGTGCCACCAGCAGAGATCGTGGCACCGGGGAGCTGTTTTTT
TRBV27	-	TRBJ2-1	-	CASSFLWGRNNEQFF	TGTGCCAGCAGTTTCCTGTGGGGGAGAAACAATGAGCAGTTCTTC
TRBV12-3/TRBV12-4	-	TRBJ2-1	-	CASRADGPYYNEQFF	TGTGCCAGCAGGGCCGATGGACCTTACTACAATGAGCAGTTCTTC
TRBV19	-	TRBJ2-3	-	CASSIGPTAADTQYF	TGTGCCAGTAGTATAGGACCGACGGCGGCAGATACGCAGTATTTT
TRBV6-5	TRBD2	TRBJ2-5	-	CASSRSGGVETQYF	TGTGCCAGCAGTCGGAGCGGGGGGGTAGAGACCCAGTACTTC
TRBV5-1	TRBD1	TRBJ1-1	-	CASSYRTGTNTEAFF	TGCGCCAGCAGCTATAGGACAGGTACGAACACTGAAGCTTTCTTT
TRBV27	-	TRBJ2-5	-	CASSSPLVSETQYF	TGTGCCAGCAGTTCACCACTAGTCTCGGAGACCCAGTACTTC
TRBV6-5	-	TRBJ1-1	-	CASRLQGVFDEAFF	TGTGCCAGCAGACTACAGGGTGTTTTTGATGAAGCTTTCTTT
TRBV9	-	TRBJ1-2	-	CASSSPLGGYTF	TGTGCCAGCAGCTCCCCCCTCGGCGGCTACACCTTC
TRBV20-1	TRBD2	TRBJ2-3	-	CSARLAGITDTQYF	TGCAGTGCTAGACTAGCGGGGATCACAGATACGCAGTATTTT
TRBV30	-	TRBJ2-2	once	CAWRAGPNTGELFF	TGTGCCTGGAGAGCCGGACCGAACACCGGGGAGCTGTTTTTT
TRBV20-1	-	TRBJ1-5	-	CSAIQAVANQPQHF	TGCAGTGCTATACAGGCGGTAGCAAATCAGCCCCAGCATTTT
TRBV4-3	-	TRBJ2-6	-	CASSQLVSGANVLTF	TGCGCCAGCAGCCAACTGGTATCTGGGGCCAACGTCCTGACTTTC
TRBV21-1	-	TRBJ2-5	-	CASSNFGIGWLQETQYF	TGTGCCAGCAGCAACTTCGGCATTGGCTGGCTTCAAGAGACCCAGTACTTC
TRBV20-1	-	TRBJ2-2	-	CSASIGAGELFF	TGCAGTGCTAGTATCGGGGCCGGGGAGCTGTTTTTT
TRBV5-4	-	TRBJ2-7	once	CASSAKGDREQYF	TGTGCCAGCAGCGCGAAGGGGGACCGCGAGCAGTACTTC
TRBV7-2	-	TRBJ1-6	-	CATGVGSYNSPLHF	TGTGCAACCGGGGTGGGCAGCTATAATTCACCCCTCCACTTT
TRBV20-1	-	TRBJ1-5	-	CSAGGRINQPQHF	TGCAGTGCTGGGGGACGGATCAATCAGCCCCAGCATTTT